This record concerns one TCR beta chain sequence. Antigen: not known. The sample originates from a study of early T cells in non-severe SARS-CoV-2 infection. As for the study in general: Unpaired chains resulted from sequencing bulk RNA of unsorted whole blood.

Whole-study findings and limits: In VDJdb matching, anti-spike CD8 responses were favored while private and CD4 specificities went missing.

Individual cDNA molecules were tagged with unique molecular identifiers. A single record per CDR3 protein comes from TCRdb applying MiXCR to the 5' RACE reads. The table lists tens of thousands of distinct CDR3 sequences, about an eighth of them singletons, with about 5.8% in the top ten. In germline, CDR1 is SGHVS, CDR2 FNYEAQ. The V gene end was trimmed by 4 bases and the J gene end by 0 bases; junction bases not matched to a gene: 4. The CDR3 loop spans 15 amino acids. The chain recombines TRBV7-6 with TRBJ2-3; TRBD2 matches 7 bases. The sequencing used whole blood, collected at baseline. This TCR derives from an adult who was a healthcare worker with PCR-confirmed SARS-CoV-2 infection or an uninfected control (not recorded which). CDR3: CASSSAGASTDTQYF. DNA for the CDR3: TGTGCCAGCAGCTCGGCGGGAGCAAGCACAGATACGCAGTATTTT.